The clone carrying this TCR beta chain has a count of ten or more. Its antigen is currently unknown. The sample comes from a study of metastatic and nonmetastatic thyroid tumors. About the research overall: The study looked at repertoires side by side in blood and in tumor or nodule tissue from malignant and benign thyroid patients. Study-level points and caveats: It was reportedly found that TCR beta diversity was significantly higher in malignant thyroid tumors than in benign nodules, a difference seen in both blood and tumor samples.

In the source study's methods: What underpinned the distant-metastasis classifier for papillary thyroid cancer was the set of CDR3 differences across clinicopathological groups. MiXCR reprocessed the PCR reads for TCRdb. Clone size and V and J calls follow TCRdb, not the original study. The top ten hold roughly 10% of the sample, which has 64,000 or so clones, about 16% seen once. Until they underwent thyroid surgery, no patient had received any treatment. With V trimmed by 1 base and J by 6 bases, 2 bases remained unmatched. In germline, CDR1 is SGHVS, CDR2 FQNEAQ. The CDR3 contains 14 residues. The V gene is TRBV7-8, the J gene TRBJ2-7; 11 bases fit TRBD1. Sequenced material: blood. This sequence originates from a male donor with papillary thyroid cancer or a benign thyroid nodule (not recorded which). Some clones in this sample may be carry-over from other donors' samples. The CDR3 DNA reads as TGTGCCAGCAGCTTAGGTGGGACAGGGGGCGAGCAGTACTTC. Its translation: CASSLGGTGGEQYF.